This TCR beta chain is from a study of blood T cell repertoires in COVID-19. The overall study: Samples of COVID-19 (acute and convalescent) were obtained from the United States, Italy and Spain.

Germline lookup yields CDR1 LNHDA and CDR2 SQIVND (reference sequence). V was pared by 6 bases and J by 1 base, with 7 bases of the junction left unmatched. CDR3 size: 17 residues. Data came from immunoSEQ multiplex PCR; TCRdb stores just in-frame clones and leaves some out. This table holds fewer than 200,000 clones, roughly 84% found once. This clone has just a few counts. V gene TRBV19 combines with J gene TRBJ2-2, with TRBD2 matching 11 bases. Sequencing was carried out using peripheral blood. The TCR sequence derives from a man in his 60s who had recovered from COVID-19. CDR3 sequence (DNA): TGTGCCAGTAGCTCACTAGCGGGGGCCCGGAACACCGGGGAGCTGTTTTTT. Residues: CASSSLAGARNTGELFF.